Listed below are T cell receptor beta chains from one sample, sequenced in a study of blood T cell repertoires in COVID-19. The repertoire was sequenced with immunoSEQ multiplex PCR; TCRdb's copy has only in-frame clones and lacks some. Here the sample spans about 370,000 clones, about 89% being singletons. Material for sequencing was PBMCs or T cells enriched from blood (not recorded which). These receptors originate from a woman aged 40 to 50 who had been exposed to COVID-19. Each CDR3 is given with its conserved first and last residue. A D gene is named only where the DNA matches it firmly. The size field is filled for only some rows; it gives once, few, many or a size class.

j_gene	v_gene	abundance	d_gene	CDR3nt	CDR3aa
TRBJ2-2	TRBV5-1	NA	NA	TGCGCCAGCAAGACGGGGGCCGGGGAGCTGTTTTTT	CASKTGAGELFF
TRBJ1-1	TRBV7-9	NA	NA	TGTGCCAGCAGCCCCAGACGGAGTGAAGCTTTCTTT	CASSPRRSEAFF
TRBJ1-3	TRBV18	NA	TRBD1	TGTGCCAGCTCCCCGACAGGGTCTGGAAACACCATATATTTT	CASSPTGSGNTIYF
TRBJ2-5	TRBV2	NA	NA	TGTGCCAGCAGTGAAGACTACGAGAGGACCCAGTACTTC	CASSEDYERTQYF
TRBJ2-3	TRBV30	once	NA	TGTGCCTGGAGTGTAGGAGGCTTCACAGATACGCAGTATTTT	CAWSVGGFTDTQYF
TRBJ2-3	TRBV5-5	NA	NA	TGTGCCAGCAGCTTTCGAGGGTCGCCAGATACGCAGTATTTT	CASSFRGSPDTQYF
TRBJ1-2	TRBV19	NA	NA	TGTGCCAGTAGTAGGCCACACAACTATGGCTACACCTTC	CASSRPHNYGYTF
TRBJ2-7	TRBV27	NA	NA	TGTGCCAGCAGTTGGCGGGGATTGGAGTACTTC	CASSWRGLEYF
TRBJ2-3	TRBV5-1	few	NA	TGCGCCAGCAGCCAAGAGACTGACACAGATACGCAGTATTTT	CASSQETDTDTQYF
TRBJ2-1	TRBV5-5	NA	TRBD2	TGTGCCAGCAGCTTGGGGGGACTAGTGATGGATGAGCAGTTCTTC	CASSLGGLVMDEQFF
TRBJ2-7	TRBV14	NA	TRBD2	TGTGCCAGCAGCCAAGGAAAGAGCACCGACAGGGCGAGGACTAGCGGAGGGTACGAGCAGTACTTC	CASSQGKSTDRARTSGGYEQYF
TRBJ2-2	TRBV7-8	NA	NA	TGTGCCAGCAGAAACAGGGCCCGCGTCGGCGGGGAGCTGTTTTTT	CASRNRARVGGELFF
TRBJ1-2	TRBV7-8	NA	NA	TGTGCCAGCAGCTTAGTTTATGAGCAGGGAAGGGGTGGCTACACCTTC	CASSLVYEQGRGGYTF
TRBJ2-3	TRBV19	NA	NA	TGTGCCAGTAGTAGCGTCGGGGAGAACACAGATACGCAGTATTTT	CASSSVGENTDTQYF
TRBJ2-1	TRBV10-1	NA	TRBD1	TGCGCCAGCGGGCGACAGGGAGTAAATGAGCAGTTCTTC	CASGRQGVNEQFF
TRBJ1-4	TRBV5-1	NA	NA	TGCGCCAGCAGCTTTGGGGGGACTAATGAAAAACTGTTTTTT	CASSFGGTNEKLFF
TRBJ1-1	TRBV30	NA	NA	TGTGCCTGGAGACCTGACTACACTGAAGCTTTCTTT	CAWRPDYTEAFF
TRBJ1-2	TRBV3-1/TRBV3-2	once	TRBD1	TGTGCCAGCAGCCAAGACCCCATAACAGGGGGCTACGGCTACACCTTC	CASSQDPITGGYGYTF
TRBJ2-2	TRBV7-2	NA	NA	TGTGCCAGCAGCTTAATTTTAATGGGGGGAGAGCTGTTTTTT	CASSLILMGGELFF
TRBJ1-4	TRBV5-1	NA	TRBD1	TGCGCCAGCAGCTTGGCAACAGGGGCAGGAGAAAAACTGTTTTTT	CASSLATGAGEKLFF
TRBJ1-1	TRBV6-5	NA	NA	TGTGCCAGCAGACTCCACACAGGAACTGAAGCTTTCTTT	CASRLHTGTEAFF
TRBJ2-7	TRBV12-3/TRBV12-4	NA	TRBD2	TGTGCCAGCAGTTTCGGGGAGGGGCAGTACTTC	CASSFGEGQYF
TRBJ2-1	TRBV19	few	NA	TGTGCCAGTAGTATTAACCCCAGGGTCGGTAGCGAGCAGTTCTTC	CASSINPRVGSEQFF